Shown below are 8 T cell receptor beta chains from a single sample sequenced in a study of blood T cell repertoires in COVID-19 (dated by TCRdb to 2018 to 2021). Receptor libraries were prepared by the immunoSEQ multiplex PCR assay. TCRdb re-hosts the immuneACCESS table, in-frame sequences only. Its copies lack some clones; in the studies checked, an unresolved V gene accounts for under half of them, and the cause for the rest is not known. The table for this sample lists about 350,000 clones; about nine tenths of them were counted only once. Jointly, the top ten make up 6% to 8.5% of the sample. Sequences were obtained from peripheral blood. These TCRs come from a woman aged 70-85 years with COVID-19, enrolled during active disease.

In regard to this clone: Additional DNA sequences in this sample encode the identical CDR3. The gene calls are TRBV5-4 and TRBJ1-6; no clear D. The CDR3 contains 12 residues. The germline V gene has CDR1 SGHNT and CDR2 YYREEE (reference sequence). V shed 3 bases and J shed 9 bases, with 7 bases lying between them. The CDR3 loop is CASSSGVSPLHF. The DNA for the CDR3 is TGTGCCAGCAGCTCGGGAGTTTCACCCCTCCACTTT.

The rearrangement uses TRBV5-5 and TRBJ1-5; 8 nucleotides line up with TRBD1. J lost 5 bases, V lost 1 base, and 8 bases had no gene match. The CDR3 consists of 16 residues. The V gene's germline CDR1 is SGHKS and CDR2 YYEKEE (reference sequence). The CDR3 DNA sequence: TGTGCCAGCAGCTTGACTTGGACAGGGTACGATCAGCCCCAGCATTTT. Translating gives CASSLTWTGYDQPQHF.

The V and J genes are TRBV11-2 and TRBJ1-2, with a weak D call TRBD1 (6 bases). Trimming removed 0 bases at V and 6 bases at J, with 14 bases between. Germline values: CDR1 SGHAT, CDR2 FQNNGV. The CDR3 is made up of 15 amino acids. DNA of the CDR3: TGTGCCAGCAGCTTAGATTGGCGACAGGTGGATGGCTACACCTTC. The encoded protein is CASSLDWRQVDGYTF. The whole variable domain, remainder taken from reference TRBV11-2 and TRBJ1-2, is EAGVAQSPRYKIIEKRQSVAFWCNPISGHATLYWYQQILGQGPKLLIQFQNNGVVDDSQLPKDRFSAERLKGVDSTLKIQPAKLEDSAVYLCASSLDWRQVDGYTFGSGTRLTVV.

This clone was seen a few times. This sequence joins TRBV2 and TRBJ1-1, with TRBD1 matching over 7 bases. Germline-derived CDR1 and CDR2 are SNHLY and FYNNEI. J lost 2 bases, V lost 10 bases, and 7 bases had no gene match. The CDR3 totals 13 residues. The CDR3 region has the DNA TGTGCCACCAGGGGACAGTTTAACACTGAAGCTTTCTTT. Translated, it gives CATRGQFNTEAFF.

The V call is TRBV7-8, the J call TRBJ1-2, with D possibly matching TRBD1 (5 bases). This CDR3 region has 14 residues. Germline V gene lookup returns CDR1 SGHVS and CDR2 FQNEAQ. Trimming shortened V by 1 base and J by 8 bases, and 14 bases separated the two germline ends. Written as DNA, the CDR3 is TGTGCCAGCAGCTTAGGGGAAGGGAGGGACGGCTACACCTTC. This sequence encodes CASSLGEGRDGYTF.

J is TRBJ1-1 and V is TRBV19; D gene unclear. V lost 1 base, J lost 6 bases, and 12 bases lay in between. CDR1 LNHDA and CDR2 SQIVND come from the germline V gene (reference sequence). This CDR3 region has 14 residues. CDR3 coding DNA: TGTGCCAGTAGTATAGGAGCGGGTGCTGCTGAAGCTTTCTTT. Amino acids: CASSIGAGAAEAFF. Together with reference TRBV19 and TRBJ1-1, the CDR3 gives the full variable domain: DGGITQSPKYLFRKEGQNVTLSCEQNLNHDAMYWYRQDPGQGLRLIYYSQIVNDFQKGDIAEGYSVSREKKESFPLTVTSAQKNPTAFYLCASSIGAGAAEAFFGQGTRLTVV.

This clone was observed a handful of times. The CDR3 here is CASSPRGAYGYTF. As DNA, the CDR3 is TGTGCCAGCAGCCCCCGGGGAGCCTATGGCTACACCTTC. The chain recombines TRBV28 with TRBJ1-2; D unclear. This CDR3 is built from 13 residues. The V end lost 6 bases, the J end lost 4 bases, and 12 bases lay between the germline ends. CDR1 is MDHEN and CDR2 is SYDVKM in the germline V gene.

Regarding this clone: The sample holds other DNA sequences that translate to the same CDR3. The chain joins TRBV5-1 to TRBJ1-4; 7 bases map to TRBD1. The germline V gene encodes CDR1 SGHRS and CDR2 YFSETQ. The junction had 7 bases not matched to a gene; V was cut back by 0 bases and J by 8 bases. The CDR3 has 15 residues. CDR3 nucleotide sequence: TGCGCCAGCAGCTTGGGCGACAGGGAAAACGAAAAACTGTTTTTT. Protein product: CASSLGDRENEKLFF.